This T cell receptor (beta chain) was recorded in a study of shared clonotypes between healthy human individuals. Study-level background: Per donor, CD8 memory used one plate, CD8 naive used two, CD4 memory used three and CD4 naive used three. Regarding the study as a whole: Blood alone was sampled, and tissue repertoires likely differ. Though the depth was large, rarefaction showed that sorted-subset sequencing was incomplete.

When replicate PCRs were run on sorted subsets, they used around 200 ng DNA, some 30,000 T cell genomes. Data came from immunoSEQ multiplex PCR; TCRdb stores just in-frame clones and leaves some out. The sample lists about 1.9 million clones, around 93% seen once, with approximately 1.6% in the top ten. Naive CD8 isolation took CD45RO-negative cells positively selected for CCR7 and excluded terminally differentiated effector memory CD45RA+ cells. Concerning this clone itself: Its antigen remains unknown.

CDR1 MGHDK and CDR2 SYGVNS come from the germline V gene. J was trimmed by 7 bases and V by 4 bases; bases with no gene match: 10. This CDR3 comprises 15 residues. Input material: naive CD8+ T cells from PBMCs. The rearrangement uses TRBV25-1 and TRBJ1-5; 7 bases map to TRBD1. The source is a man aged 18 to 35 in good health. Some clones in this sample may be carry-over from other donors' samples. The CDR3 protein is CASSAGDSFSQPQHF. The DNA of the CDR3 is TGTGCCAGCAGTGCCGGGGACAGCTTCTCACAGCCCCAGCATTTT.